A single sample is the source of the 8 T cell receptor beta chains below, sequenced in a study of blood T cell repertoires in COVID-19 (dated by TCRdb to the early 2020s). The library was obtained by the immunoSEQ multiplex PCR assay. In TCRdb, the immuneACCESS table is reduced to in-frame sequences with V and J assigned. These tables do not hold every clone; where another copy was compared, an unresolved V gene accounts for under half, and the others remain unexplained. The sample table shows about 270,000 clones, and more than 70% are seen once. The ten largest clones add up to approximately 2.3% of the sample. The sequencing input was peripheral blood. The receptors shown here come from a woman aged 45-59 years with acute or convalescent COVID-19.

This clone was seen just once. The V gene is TRBV4-1, the J gene TRBJ1-2, with 9 positions matching TRBD1. V lost 3 bases to trimming and J lost 2 bases; unmatched junction nucleotides: 4. This CDR3 is built from 15 residues. The germline gives CDR1 MGHRA, CDR2 YSYEKL. Here the CDR3 DNA reads TGCGCCAGCAGCCAGGGGGACAGGGCCAACTATGGCTACACCTTC. Amino acids: CASSQGDRANYGYTF.

V usage is TRBV2 and J usage is TRBJ2-1; 7 nucleotides align to TRBD1. The CDR3 runs to 15 residues. CDR1 and CDR2 from the germline V gene are SNHLY and FYNNEI. Trimming at V came to 5 bases and at J to 8 bases, leaving 12 bases not matched to a gene. The CDR3 sequence is CASSRQGQVPHEQFF. CDR3 DNA: TGTGCCAGCAGTCGACAGGGCCAGGTCCCTCATGAGCAGTTCTTC.

The genes are TRBV27 and TRBJ1-1; 9 nucleotides agree with TRBD1. The CDR3 has 16 residues. Germline CDR1 reads MNHEY; CDR2 reads SMNVEV (reference sequence). V was pared by 4 bases and J by 1 base, with 7 bases of the junction left unmatched. The CDR3 region is CASSSNRGRGNTEAFF. The CDR3 region has the DNA TGTGCCAGCAGTTCAAACAGGGGGCGGGGGAACACTGAAGCTTTCTTT.

This chain links TRBV10-3 with TRBJ1-2; 10 nucleotides line up with TRBD1. V shed 7 bases and J 5 bases; nucleotides not matched to a gene: 4. This CDR3 has 13 residues. CDR1 ENHRY and CDR2 SYGVKD come from the germline V gene. The CDR3 coding sequence is TGTGCCATCACCCCGGGACAGGGGTATGGCTACACCTTC. This gives the protein CAITPGQGYGYTF.

The chain employs TRBV5-5 and TRBJ1-1; TRBD1 matches at 8 bases. CDR1 and CDR2 (germline): SGHKS, YYEKEE (reference sequence). V trimming: 4 bases; J trimming: 4 bases; junction bases outside the gene matches: 3. This CDR3 spans 13 amino acids. In nucleotides, the CDR3 is TGTGCCAGCAGCATAGACAGGGGCACTGAAGCTTTCTTT. As protein: CASSIDRGTEAFF. Drawing the rest from reference TRBV5-5 and TRBJ1-1, the complete variable domain is DAGVTQSPTHLIKTRGQQVTLRCSPISGHKSVSWYQQVLGQGPQFIFQYYEKEERGRGNFPDRFSARQFPNYSSELNVNALLLGDSALYLCASSIDRGTEAFFGQGTRLTVV.

J is TRBJ1-3 and V is TRBV18, with TRBD1 matching over 7 bases. Trimming took 0 bases from V and 9 from J; bases not matched to a gene: 17. The CDR3 loop spans 18 amino acids. In germline, CDR1 is KGHSH, CDR2 LQKENI. The CDR3 nucleotides read TGTGCCAGCTCACCACCGAGCAGAGGGGGCGCTGCAATCAGCACCATATATTTT. This encodes CASSPPSRGGAAISTIYF.

The rearrangement links TRBV4-3 to TRBJ2-5; D not certain. V was shortened by 1 base and J by 5 bases, with 11 bases between the two germline ends. This CDR3 spans 14 amino acids. The V gene's germline CDR1 is LGHNA and CDR2 YSLEER. The CDR3 DNA sequence: TGCGCCAGCAGCCAAGGAGGCCATATGGAGACCCAGTACTTC. Encoded protein: CASSQGGHMETQYF.

The rearrangement links TRBV5-1 to TRBJ2-5; possible D gene TRBD2, 6 bases. The V gene's germline CDR1 is SGHRS and CDR2 YFSETQ. This CDR3 has 13 amino acids. With 4 bases removed from V and 5 bases from J, the gap between germline ends came to 12 bases. The CDR3 nucleotides are TGCGCCAGCAGCGGCGGGACCTGGGAGACCCAGTACTTC. Translating gives CASSGGTWETQYF.